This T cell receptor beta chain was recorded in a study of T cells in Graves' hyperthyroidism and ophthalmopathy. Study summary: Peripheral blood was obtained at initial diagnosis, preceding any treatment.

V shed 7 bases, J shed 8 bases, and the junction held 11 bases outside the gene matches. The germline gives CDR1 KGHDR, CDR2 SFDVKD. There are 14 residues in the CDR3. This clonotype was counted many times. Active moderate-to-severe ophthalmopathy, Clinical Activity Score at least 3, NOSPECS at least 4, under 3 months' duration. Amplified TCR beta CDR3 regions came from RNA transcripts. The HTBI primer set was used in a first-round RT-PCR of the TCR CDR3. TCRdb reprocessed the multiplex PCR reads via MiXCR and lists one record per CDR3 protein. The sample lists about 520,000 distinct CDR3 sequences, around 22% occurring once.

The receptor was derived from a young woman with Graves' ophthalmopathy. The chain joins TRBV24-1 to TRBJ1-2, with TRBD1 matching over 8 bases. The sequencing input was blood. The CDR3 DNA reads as TGTGCCACCAGCCGCACGGACAGGGTCGGCGGCTACACCTTC. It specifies CATSRTDRVGGYTF.